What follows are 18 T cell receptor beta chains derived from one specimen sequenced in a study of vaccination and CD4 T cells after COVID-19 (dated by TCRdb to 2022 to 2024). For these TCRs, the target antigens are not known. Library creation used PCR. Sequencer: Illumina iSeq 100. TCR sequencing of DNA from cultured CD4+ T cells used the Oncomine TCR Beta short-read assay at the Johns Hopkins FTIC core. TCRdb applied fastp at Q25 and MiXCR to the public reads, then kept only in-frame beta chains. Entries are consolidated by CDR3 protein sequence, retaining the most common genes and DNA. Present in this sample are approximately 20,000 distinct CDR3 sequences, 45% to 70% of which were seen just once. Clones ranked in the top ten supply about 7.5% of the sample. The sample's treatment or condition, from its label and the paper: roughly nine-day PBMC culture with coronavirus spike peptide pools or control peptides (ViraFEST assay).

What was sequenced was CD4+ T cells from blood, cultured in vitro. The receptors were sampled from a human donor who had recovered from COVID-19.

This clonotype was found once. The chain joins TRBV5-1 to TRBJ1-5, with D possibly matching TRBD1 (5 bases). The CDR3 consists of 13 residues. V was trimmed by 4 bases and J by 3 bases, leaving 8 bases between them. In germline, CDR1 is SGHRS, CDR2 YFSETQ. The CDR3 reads CASSEGPNQPQHF. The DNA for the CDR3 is TGCGCCAGCAGCGAGGGGCCCAATCAGCCCCAGCATTTT.

The CDR3 bases are TGTGCCAGCAGCCAAGCTCGGCTCGGCTACACCTTC. Its protein is CASSQARLGYTF. V usage is TRBV14 and J usage is TRBJ1-2; no firm D call. CDR3 length equals 12 residues. Germline CDR1 SGHDN, CDR2 FVKESK. V lost 1 base and J 8 bases, leaving 8 bases between the germline ends.

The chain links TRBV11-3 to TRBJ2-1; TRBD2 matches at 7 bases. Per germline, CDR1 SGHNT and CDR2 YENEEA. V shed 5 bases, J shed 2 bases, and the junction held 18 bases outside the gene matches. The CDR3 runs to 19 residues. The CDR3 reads CASSPVVAGPQVAYNEQFF. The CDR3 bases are TGTGCCAGCAGCCCGGTGGTAGCGGGTCCCCAAGTGGCCTACAATGAGCAGTTCTTC.

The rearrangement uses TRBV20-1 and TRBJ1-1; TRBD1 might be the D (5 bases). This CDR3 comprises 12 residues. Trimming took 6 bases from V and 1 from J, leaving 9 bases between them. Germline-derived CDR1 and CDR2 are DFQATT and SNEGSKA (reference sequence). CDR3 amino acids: CSAGPRNTEAFF. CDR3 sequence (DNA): TGCAGTGCGGGGCCCAGGAACACTGAAGCTTTCTTT.

The CDR3 sequence is CASRAGLSGNTIYF. The CDR3 DNA sequence: TGTGCCAGCAGAGCCGGACTATCTGGAAACACCATATATTTT. The chain couples TRBV6-1 to TRBJ1-3; D is ambiguous. CDR3 length equals 14 residues. V was shortened by 6 bases and J by 1 base, with 10 bases between the two germline ends. The germline V gene has CDR1 MNHNS and CDR2 SASEGT.

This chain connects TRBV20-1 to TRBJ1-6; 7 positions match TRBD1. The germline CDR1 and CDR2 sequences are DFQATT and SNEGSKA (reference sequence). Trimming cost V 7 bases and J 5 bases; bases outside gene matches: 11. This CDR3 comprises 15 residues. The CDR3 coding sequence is TGCAGTGGAAGCCCCACAGGGGCGGATAATTCACCCCTCCACTTT. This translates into CSGSPTGADNSPLHF.

The CDR3 bases are TGTGCCAGCAGCAAGACGACGGGGGATACCGGGGAGCTGTTTTTT. This gives the protein CASSKTTGDTGELFF. The gene calls are TRBV21-1 and TRBJ2-2; the table's D gene call, TRBD1, was not cross checked with the DNA. TRBV21-1 is a listed pseudogene. This CDR3 comprises 15 residues.

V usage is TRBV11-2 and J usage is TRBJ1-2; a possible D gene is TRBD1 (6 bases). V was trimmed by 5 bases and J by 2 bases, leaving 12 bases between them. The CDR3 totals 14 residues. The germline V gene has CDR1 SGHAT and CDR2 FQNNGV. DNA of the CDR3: TGTGCCAGCAGCCCGGGAGGGGGGAACTATGGCTACACCTTC. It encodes CASSPGGGNYGYTF.

DNA of the CDR3: TGTGCCAGCAGTCAAGGACTAGCGGCAGATACGCAGTATTTT. Amino acid sequence: CASSQGLAADTQYF. V gene TRBV6-1 combines with J gene TRBJ2-3, with 10 bases fitting TRBD2. The CDR3 has 14 residues. Germline loops: CDR1 MNHNS, CDR2 SASEGT. Germline trimming cut 5 bases from V and 4 bases from J; bases unmatched to any gene: 3.

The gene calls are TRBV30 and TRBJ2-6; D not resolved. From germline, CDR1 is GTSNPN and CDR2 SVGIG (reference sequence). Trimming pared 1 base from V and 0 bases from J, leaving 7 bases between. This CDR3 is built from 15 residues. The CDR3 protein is CAWSGQPSGANVLTF. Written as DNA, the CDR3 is TGTGCCTGGAGTGGGCAGCCCTCTGGGGCCAACGTCCTGACTTTC.

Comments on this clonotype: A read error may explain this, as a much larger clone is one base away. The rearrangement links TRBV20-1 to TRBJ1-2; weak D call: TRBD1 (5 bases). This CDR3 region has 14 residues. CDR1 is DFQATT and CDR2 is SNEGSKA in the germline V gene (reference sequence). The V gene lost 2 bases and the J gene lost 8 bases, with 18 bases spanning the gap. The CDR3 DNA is TGCAGTGCTAGATCCTACGGGGGATTAGAGGGCTACACCTTC. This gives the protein CSARSYGGLEGYTF.

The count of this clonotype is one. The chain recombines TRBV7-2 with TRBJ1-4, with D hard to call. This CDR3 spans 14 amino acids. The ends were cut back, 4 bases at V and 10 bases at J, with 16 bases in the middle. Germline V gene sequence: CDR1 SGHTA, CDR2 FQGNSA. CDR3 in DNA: TGTGCCAGCAGCTCCCAAATATCGGGTGCAAAACTGTTTTTT. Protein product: CASSSQISGAKLFF.

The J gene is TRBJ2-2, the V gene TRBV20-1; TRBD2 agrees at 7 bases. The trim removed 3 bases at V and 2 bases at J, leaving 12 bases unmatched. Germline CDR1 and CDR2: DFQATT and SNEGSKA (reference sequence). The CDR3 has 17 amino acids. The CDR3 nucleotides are TGCAGTGCTAGTCGCTTGGGCGGGAGCTCAAACACCGGGGAGCTGTTTTTT. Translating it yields CSASRLGGSSNTGELFF.

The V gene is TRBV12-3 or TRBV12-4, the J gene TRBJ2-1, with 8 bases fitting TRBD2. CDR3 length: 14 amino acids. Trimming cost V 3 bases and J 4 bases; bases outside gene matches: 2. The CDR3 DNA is TGTGCCAGCAGTTTGGGCGGGGGGTACAATGAGCAGTTCTTC. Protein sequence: CASSLGGGYNEQFF.

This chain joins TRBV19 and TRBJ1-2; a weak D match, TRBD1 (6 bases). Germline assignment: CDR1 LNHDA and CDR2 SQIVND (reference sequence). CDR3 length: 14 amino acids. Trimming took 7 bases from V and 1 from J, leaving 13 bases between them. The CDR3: CASTIPGVNYGYTF. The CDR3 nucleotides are TGTGCCAGTACCATCCCAGGGGTTAACTATGGCTACACCTTC.

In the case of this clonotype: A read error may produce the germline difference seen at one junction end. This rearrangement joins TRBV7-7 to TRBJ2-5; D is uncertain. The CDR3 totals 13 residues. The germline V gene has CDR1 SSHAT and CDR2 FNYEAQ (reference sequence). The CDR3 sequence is CASSLRMGETQYF. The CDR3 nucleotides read TGTGCTAGCAGCTTAAGAATGGGTGAGACCCAGTACTTC.

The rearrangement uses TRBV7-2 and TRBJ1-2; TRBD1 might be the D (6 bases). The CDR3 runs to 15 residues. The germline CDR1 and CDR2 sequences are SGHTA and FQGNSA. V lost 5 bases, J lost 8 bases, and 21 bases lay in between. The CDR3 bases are TGTGCCAGCAGCCCTAAGACGGCACAGGGCCGGGGCTACACCTTC. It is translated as CASSPKTAQGRGYTF.

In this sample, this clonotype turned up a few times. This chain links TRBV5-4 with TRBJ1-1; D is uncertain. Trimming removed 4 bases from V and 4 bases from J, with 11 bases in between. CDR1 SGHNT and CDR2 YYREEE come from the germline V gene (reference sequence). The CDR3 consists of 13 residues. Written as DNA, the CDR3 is TGTGCCAGCAGCCGGGAGGTGGGCACTGAAGCTTTCTTT. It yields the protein CASSREVGTEAFF.